Described below is a single T cell receptor (beta chain) sequence and its context. Its specificity is not known. It was with 60 Vbeta and 13 Jbeta primers that the PCR ran. TCRdb's copy holds only in-frame clones and misses some; the assay was immunoSEQ multiplex PCR. The sample records around 140,000 clones, about three quarters being singletons. CDR1 is LNHDA, CDR2 SQIVND, per germline (reference sequence). V lost 4 bases, J lost 0 bases, and 10 bases lay in between. The CDR3 length is 15 residues. This entry comes from a study of cytomegalovirus exposure and HLA in healthy donors. Whole-study results and caveats: By a later analysis, the bulk of CMV-associated TCR beta chains appeared HLA-restricted. Researchers catalogued about 150 TCR beta chains as cytomegalovirus-associated.

Sequencing used PBMCs. The receptor was derived from a man in his forties in good health and CMV-seropositive. The chain carries TRBV19 and TRBJ1-3, with D unresolved. CDR3 region: CASSTATGSGNTIYF. CDR3 bases: TGTGCCAGTAGTACTGCGACGGGCTCTGGAAACACCATATATTTT.